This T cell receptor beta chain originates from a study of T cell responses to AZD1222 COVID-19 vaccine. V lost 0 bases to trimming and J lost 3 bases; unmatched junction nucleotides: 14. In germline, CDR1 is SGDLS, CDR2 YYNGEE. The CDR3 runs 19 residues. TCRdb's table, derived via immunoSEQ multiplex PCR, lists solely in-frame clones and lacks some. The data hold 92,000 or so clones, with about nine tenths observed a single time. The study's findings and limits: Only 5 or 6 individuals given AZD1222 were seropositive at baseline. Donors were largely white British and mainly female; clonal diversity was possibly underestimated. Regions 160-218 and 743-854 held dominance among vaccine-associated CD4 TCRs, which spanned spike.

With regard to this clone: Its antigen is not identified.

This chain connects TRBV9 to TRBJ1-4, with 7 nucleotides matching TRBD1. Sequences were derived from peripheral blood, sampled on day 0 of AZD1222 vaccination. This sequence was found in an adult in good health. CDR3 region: CASSVDPPGTGVPNEKLFF. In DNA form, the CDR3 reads TGTGCCAGCAGCGTAGATCCCCCCGGCACAGGGGTTCCTAATGAAAAACTGTTTTTT.